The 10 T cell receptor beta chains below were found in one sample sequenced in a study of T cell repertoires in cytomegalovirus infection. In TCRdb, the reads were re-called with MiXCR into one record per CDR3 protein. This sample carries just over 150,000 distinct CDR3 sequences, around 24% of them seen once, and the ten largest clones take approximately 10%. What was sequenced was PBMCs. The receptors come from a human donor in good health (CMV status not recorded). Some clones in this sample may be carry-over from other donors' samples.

CDR3 region: CASSSLGGYQPQHF. CDR3 nucleotide sequence: TGTGCCAGCAGTTCTCTAGGGGGTTATCAGCCCCAGCATTTT. V and J are TRBV12-3 or TRBV12-4 and TRBJ1-5; a possible D gene is TRBD1 (6 bases). The germline V and J ends were trimmed by 4 bases and 5 bases, with 12 bases remaining between them. The CDR3 is made up of 14 amino acids.

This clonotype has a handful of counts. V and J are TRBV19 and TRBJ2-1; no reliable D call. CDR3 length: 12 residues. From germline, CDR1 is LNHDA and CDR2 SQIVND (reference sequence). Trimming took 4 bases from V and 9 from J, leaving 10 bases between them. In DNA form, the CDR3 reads TGTGCCAGTAGTACTCGAGGTGGTGAGCAGTTCTTC. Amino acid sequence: CASSTRGGEQFF.

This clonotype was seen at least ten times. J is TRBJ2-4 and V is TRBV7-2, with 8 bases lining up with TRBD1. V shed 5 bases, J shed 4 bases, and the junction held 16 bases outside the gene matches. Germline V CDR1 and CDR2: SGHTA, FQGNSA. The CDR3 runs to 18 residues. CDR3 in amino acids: CASSPSRGRTGLKNIQYF. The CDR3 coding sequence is TGTGCCAGCAGCCCTTCCCGCGGACGGACAGGGCTAAAAAACATTCAGTACTTC.

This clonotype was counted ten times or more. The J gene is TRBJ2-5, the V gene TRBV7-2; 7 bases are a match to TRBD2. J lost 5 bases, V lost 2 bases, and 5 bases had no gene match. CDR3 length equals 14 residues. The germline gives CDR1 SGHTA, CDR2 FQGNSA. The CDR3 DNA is TGTGCCAGCAGCTTAAGCGGGGCGGGGGAGACCCAGTACTTC. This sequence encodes CASSLSGAGETQYF.

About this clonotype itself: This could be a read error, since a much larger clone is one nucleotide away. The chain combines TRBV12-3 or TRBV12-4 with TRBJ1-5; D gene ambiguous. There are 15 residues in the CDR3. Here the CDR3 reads CASSLVANSNQPQPF. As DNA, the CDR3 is TGTGCCAGCAGTTTAGTAGCGAATAGCAATCAGCCCCAGCCTTTT.

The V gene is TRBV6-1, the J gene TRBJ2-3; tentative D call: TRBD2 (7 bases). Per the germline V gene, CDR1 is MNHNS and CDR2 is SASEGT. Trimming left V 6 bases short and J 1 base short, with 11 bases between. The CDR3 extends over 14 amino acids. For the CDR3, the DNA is TGTGCCAGCAGGGGGGGGCAGGGCACAGATACGCAGTATTTT. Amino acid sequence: CASRGGQGTDTQYF.

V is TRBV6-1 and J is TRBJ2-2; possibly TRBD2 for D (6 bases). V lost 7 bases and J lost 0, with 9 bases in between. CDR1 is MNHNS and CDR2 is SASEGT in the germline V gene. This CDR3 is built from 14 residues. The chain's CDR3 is CASKGLPNTGELFF. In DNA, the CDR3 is TGTGCCAGCAAGGGACTGCCGAACACCGGGGAGCTGTTTTTT.

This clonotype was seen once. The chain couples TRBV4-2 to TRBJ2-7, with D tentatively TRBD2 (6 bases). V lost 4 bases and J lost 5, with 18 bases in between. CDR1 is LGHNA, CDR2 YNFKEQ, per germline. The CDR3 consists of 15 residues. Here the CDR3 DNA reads TGTGCCAGCAGCCGACGACTAGATTCGGTTAACGAGCAGTACTTC. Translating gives CASSRRLDSVNEQYF.

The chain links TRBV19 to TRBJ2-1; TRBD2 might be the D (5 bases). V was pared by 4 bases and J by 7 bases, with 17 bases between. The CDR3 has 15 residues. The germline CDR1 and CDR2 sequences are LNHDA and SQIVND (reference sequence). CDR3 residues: CASSRVAPKSNEQFF. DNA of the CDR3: TGTGCCAGTAGTAGAGTAGCGCCCAAATCTAATGAGCAGTTCTTC.

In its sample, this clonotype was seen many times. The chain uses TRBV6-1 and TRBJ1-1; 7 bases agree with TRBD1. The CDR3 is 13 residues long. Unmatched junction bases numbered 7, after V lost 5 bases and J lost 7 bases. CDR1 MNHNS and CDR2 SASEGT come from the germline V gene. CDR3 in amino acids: CASSHLGGGEAFF. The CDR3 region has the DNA TGTGCCAGCAGTCACCTAGGGGGCGGTGAAGCTTTCTTT.